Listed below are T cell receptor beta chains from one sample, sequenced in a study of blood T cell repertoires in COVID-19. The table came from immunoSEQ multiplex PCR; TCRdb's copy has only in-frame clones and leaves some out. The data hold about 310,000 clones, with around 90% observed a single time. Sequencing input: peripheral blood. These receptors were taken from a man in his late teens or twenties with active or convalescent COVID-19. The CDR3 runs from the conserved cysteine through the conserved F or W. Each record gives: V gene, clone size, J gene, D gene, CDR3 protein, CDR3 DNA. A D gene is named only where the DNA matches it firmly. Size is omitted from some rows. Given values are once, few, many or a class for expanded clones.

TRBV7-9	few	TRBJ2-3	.	CASSLLDSTDTQYF	TGTGCCAGCAGCTTATTGGACAGTACAGATACGCAGTATTTT
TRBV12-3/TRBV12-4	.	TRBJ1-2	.	CASSFQGYGYTF	TGTGCCAGCAGTTTCCAGGGGTATGGCTACACCTTC
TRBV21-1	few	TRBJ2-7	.	CASSKWQQQSYEQYF	TGTGCCAGCAGCAAGTGGCAGCAACAGTCCTACGAGCAGTACTTC
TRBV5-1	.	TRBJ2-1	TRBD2	CASSPGPWRERDEQFF	TGCGCCAGCAGCCCCGGTCCCTGGCGGGAGCGTGATGAGCAGTTCTTC
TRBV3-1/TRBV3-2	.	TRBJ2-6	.	CASSSQGSGANVLTF	TGTGCCAGCAGCTCACAGGGTTCTGGGGCCAACGTCCTGACTTTC
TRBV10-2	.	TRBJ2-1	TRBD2	CARSRLAGGVNEQFF	TGCGCCCGCAGCCGACTAGCGGGGGGGGTCAATGAGCAGTTCTTC
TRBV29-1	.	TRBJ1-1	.	CSAGREGTEAFF	TGCAGCGCCGGGAGGGAGGGGACTGAAGCTTTCTTT
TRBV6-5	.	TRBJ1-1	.	CASSYGVGNTEAFF	TGTGCCAGCAGTTACGGAGTTGGGAACACTGAAGCTTTCTTT
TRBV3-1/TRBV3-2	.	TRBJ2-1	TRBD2	CASSQDLGLAGTYNEQFF	TGTGCCAGCAGCCAAGATCTGGGGCTAGCGGGGACATACAATGAGCAGTTCTTC
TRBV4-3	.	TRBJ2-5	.	CASSQDYLPQETQYF	TGCGCCAGCAGCCAAGATTACCTGCCCCAGGAGACCCAGTACTTC
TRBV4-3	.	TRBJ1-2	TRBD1	CASSQDRGPYGYTF	TGCGCCAGCAGCCAAGACAGGGGGCCCTATGGCTACACCTTC
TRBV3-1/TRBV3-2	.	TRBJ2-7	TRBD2	CASSQRSSGRYEQYF	TGTGCCAGCAGCCAACGGTCTAGCGGGAGATACGAGCAGTACTTC
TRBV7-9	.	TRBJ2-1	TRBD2	CASSSFPLSGVTYNEQFF	TGTGCCAGCAGCTCCTTCCCCCTTAGCGGGGTAACCTACAATGAGCAGTTCTTC
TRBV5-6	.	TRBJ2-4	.	CASSQGTNIQYF	TGTGCCAGCAGTCAGGGGACGAACATTCAGTACTTC
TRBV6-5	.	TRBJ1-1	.	CASSHRTGVWAEAFF	TGTGCCAGCAGTCACCGGACGGGGGTTTGGGCTGAAGCTTTCTTT
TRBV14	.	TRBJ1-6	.	CASSQDSLYNSPLHF	TGTGCCAGCAGCCAAGATAGCCTTTATAATTCACCCCTCCACTTT